The 9 T cell receptor beta chains given below trace back to one sample, sequenced in a study of neurological immune-mediated disorders. One entry per CDR3 protein results from TCRdb running MiXCR on the 5' RACE reads. The data contain more than 15,000 distinct CDR3 sequences, roughly 14% of them seen just once; the ten biggest clones take up roughly an eighth. Specimen: PBMCs. The receptors derive from a man aged 60-69 years with HTLV-1-associated myelopathy (HAM/TSP).

This clonotype occurred many times. This rearrangement joins TRBV7-2 to TRBJ1-1; possibly TRBD1 for D (5 bases). V lost 7 bases and J lost 8, with 26 bases in between. The CDR3 loop spans 16 amino acids. The germline V gene has CDR1 SGHTA and CDR2 FQGNSA. The CDR3 sequence: CASTNPSGGSIGEAFF. The CDR3 nucleotides read TGTGCCAGCACCAATCCCTCCGGGGGGTCGATTGGGGAAGCTTTCTTT.

This clonotype was recorded at least ten times. The chain uses TRBV20-1 and TRBJ1-1; D gene ambiguous. The CDR3 totals 17 residues. Trimming took 0 bases from V and 3 from J, leaving 20 bases between them. The V gene's germline CDR1 is DFQATT and CDR2 SNEGSKA (reference sequence). CDR3 protein: CSARDTTNPDLYTEAFF. CDR3 nucleotides: TGCAGTGCTAGAGATACCACAAATCCTGATCTGTACACTGAAGCTTTCTTT.

This chain connects TRBV30 to TRBJ2-5, with unresolved D. V lost 0 bases and J 5 bases, leaving 10 bases between the germline ends. The length of the CDR3 is 13 residues. Looked up from germline, CDR1 is GTSNPN and CDR2 is SVGIG (reference sequence). Here the CDR3 DNA reads TGTGCCTGGAGTGTCACCTCGACGGAGACCCAGTACTTC. It yields the protein CAWSVTSTETQYF.

By sample share, this clonotype is medium-sized (0.01 to 0.1%). This sequence joins TRBV7-2 and TRBJ2-3; 10 nucleotides agree with TRBD2. In germline, CDR1 is SGHTA, CDR2 FQGNSA. V shed 4 bases and J 4 bases; nucleotides not matched to a gene: 5. The CDR3 has 15 amino acids. CDR3 sequence reads: CASSSAGGFSDTQYF. In nucleotides, the CDR3 is TGTGCCAGCAGCTCAGCGGGGGGGTTTTCAGATACGCAGTATTTT.

This clonotype was observed many times. The V gene is TRBV5-6, the J gene TRBJ1-1; a possible D gene is TRBD1 (5 bases). The CDR3 is 16 amino acids. Trimming cost V 4 bases and J 3 bases, with 19 bases left between them. Germline assignment: CDR1 SGHDT and CDR2 YYEEEE. The CDR3 is CASSLRDPGSDTEAFF. The DNA of the CDR3 is TGTGCCAGCAGCCTGAGGGACCCTGGGTCGGACACTGAAGCTTTCTTT. Drawing the rest from reference TRBV5-6 and TRBJ1-1, the complete variable domain is DAGVTQSPTHLIKTRGQQVTLRCSPKSGHDTVSWYQQALGQGPQFIFQYYEEEERQRGNFPDRFSGHQFPNYSSELNVNALLLGDSALYLCASSLRDPGSDTEAFFGQGTRLTVV.

This clonotype showed up many times. The chain is built from TRBV4-1 and TRBJ2-1; TRBD2 matches at 7 bases. The CDR3 is 15 residues long. Germline loops: CDR1 MGHRA, CDR2 YSYEKL. V shed 4 bases and J 10 bases; nucleotides not matched to a gene: 13. The CDR3 sequence: CASSPEVGGGREQFF. CDR3 DNA: TGCGCCAGCAGCCCAGAAGTGGGCGGGGGACGGGAGCAGTTCTTC.

This clonotype occurred many times. The chain uses TRBV3-1 and TRBJ2-1; no firm D call. The ends were cut back, 3 bases at V and 7 bases at J, with 4 bases in the middle. The CDR3 has 11 residues. Germline V lookup: CDR1 LGHDT, CDR2 YNNKEL (reference sequence). CDR3 sequence reads: CASSHGNEQFF. CDR3 sequence (DNA): TGTGCCAGCAGCCACGGAAATGAGCAGTTCTTC.

This clonotype was observed at least ten times. The chain uses TRBV25-1 and TRBJ2-7, with D unclear. Trimming took 4 bases from V and 3 from J, leaving 10 bases between them. There are 13 residues in the CDR3. In germline, CDR1 is MGHDK, CDR2 SYGVNS. The CDR3 spells CASSVGTGYEQYF. DNA for the CDR3: TGTGCCAGCAGTGTCGGTACGGGCTACGAGCAGTACTTC.

This clonotype occurred many times. This chain uses TRBV15 with TRBJ1-5; TRBD1 matches at 11 bases. J was trimmed by 7 bases and V by 0 bases; bases with no gene match: 5. This CDR3 spans 16 amino acids. Germline loops: CDR1 LNHNV, CDR2 YYDKDF (reference sequence). DNA for the CDR3: TGTGCCACCAGCAGAGAAGGACAGGGGGCGAGACAGCCCCAGCATTTT. This sequence encodes CATSREGQGARQPQHF.